The clone carrying this T cell receptor beta chain was seen a handful of times. Its antigen is not known. This CDR3 has 16 amino acids. Trimming took 11 bases from V and 8 from J; bases not matched to a gene: 19. Germline V gene data show CDR1 as ENHRY and CDR2 as SYGVKD. The sample belongs to a study of T-cell reconstitution after alpha-beta-depleted transplantation in children. Points from the study as a whole: Where alpha-beta T cells came from about two months after transplant was reportedly several hundred expanded graft clones. One year post-transplant, T-cell counts and diversity were largely derived from T cells produced anew.

TCRbeta library preparation incorporated unique molecular identifiers. TCRdb reanalysed the PCR reads using MiXCR and keeps one entry per CDR3 protein. This table holds a few hundred thousand distinct CDR3 sequences, 10% to 15% found once. The material sequenced was PBMCs, mostly from graft donor cells, taken 360 days after TCRalphabeta/CD19-depleted stem cell transplant. The TCR was taken from a male patient aged 10 to 17 who had a stem cell transplant for acute myeloid leukemia, so the T cells may come from the graft donor. This chain joins TRBV10-3 and TRBJ2-1, with 9 nucleotides matching TRBD2. The CDR3 spells CAASRLAGVVGDEQFF. For the CDR3, the DNA is TGTGCCGCGTCTCGTTTAGCGGGAGTCGTCGGGGATGAGCAGTTCTTC.